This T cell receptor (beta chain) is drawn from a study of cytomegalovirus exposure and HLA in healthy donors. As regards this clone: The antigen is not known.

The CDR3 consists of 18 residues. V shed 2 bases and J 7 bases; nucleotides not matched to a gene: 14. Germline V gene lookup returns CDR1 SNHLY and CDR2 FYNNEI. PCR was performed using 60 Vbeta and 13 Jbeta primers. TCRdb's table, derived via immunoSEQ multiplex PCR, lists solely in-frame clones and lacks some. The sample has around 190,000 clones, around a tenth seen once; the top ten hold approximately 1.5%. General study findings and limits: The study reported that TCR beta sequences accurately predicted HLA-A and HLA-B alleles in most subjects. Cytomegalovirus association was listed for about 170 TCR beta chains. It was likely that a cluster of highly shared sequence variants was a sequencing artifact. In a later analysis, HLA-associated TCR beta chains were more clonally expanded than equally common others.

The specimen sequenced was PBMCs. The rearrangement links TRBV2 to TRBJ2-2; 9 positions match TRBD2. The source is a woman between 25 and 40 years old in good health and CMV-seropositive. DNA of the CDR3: TGTGCCAGCAGTGAAAGGGGCGGGAGGGCCGGCATTCACGGGGAGCTGTTTTTT. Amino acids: CASSERGGRAGIHGELFF.